The 22 T cell receptor beta chains reported below all come from one sample, sequenced in a study of beta chain features in type 1 diabetes. General study findings and limits: Across all four CD4+ subsets, people with type 1 diabetes showed modestly shorter TCRB CDR3s.

Antigen specificity for these receptors is unknown. As every portion of the isolated RNA was reverse transcribed, the sequencing read expressed TCRB transcripts. The protocol was immunoSEQ multiplex PCR, while the TCRdb copy is restricted to in-frame clones and leaves out a portion. In the table there are 600,000 or so clones, 9.5% to 15% of which are singletons. The sequenced material came from naive CD4+ T cells from blood. The receptors come from a man aged 30-40 years with type 1 diabetes.

Regarding this clone: Other DNA sequences of this sample code for an identical CDR3. The chain employs TRBV7-6 and TRBJ2-3; D unclear. This CDR3 is built from 13 residues. V gave up 1 base and J gave up 1 base, with 3 bases separating them. Germline values: CDR1 SGHVS, CDR2 FNYEAQ. CDR3 sequence: CASSLGGTDTQYF. The CDR3, as DNA: TGTGCCAGCAGCTTAGGAGGCACAGATACGCAGTATTTT.

V and J are TRBV7-2 and TRBJ2-2; D tentatively fits TRBD1 or TRBD2 (5 bases each). CDR1 is SGHTA, CDR2 FQGNSA, per germline. The length of the CDR3 is 15 residues. V lost 4 bases to trimming and J lost 1 base, with 10 bases between them. CDR3 residues: CASSSGTLNTGELFF. The CDR3 nucleotides read TGTGCCAGCAGCTCCGGGACGCTGAACACCGGGGAGCTGTTTTTT.

The CDR3 sequence is CASSLGGVTGELFF. For the CDR3, the DNA is TGTGCCAGCAGCTTAGGCGGGGTGACCGGGGAGCTGTTTTTT. The chain joins TRBV7-3 to TRBJ2-2; weak D call: TRBD2 (6 bases). Germline CDR1 is SGHTA and CDR2 is FQGTGA. The CDR3 has 14 amino acids. V gave up 2 bases and J gave up 5 bases, with 9 bases separating them.

This clone was seen a handful of times. Other DNA sequences in the sample encode the same CDR3. The chain uses TRBV9 and TRBJ2-3; a possible D gene is TRBD2 (6 bases). CDR3 length equals 13 residues. Trimming pared 2 bases from V and 3 bases from J, leaving 7 bases between. In germline, CDR1 is SGDLS, CDR2 YYNGEE. CDR3 in amino acids: CASSVEGTDTQYF. CDR3 DNA: TGTGCCAGCAGCGTGGAGGGGACAGATACGCAGTATTTT.

The chain recombines TRBV7-3 with TRBJ2-5, with D tentatively TRBD1 (8 bases). Germline CDR1 and CDR2: SGHTA and FQGTGA. The CDR3 is made up of 14 amino acids. The V end was cut by 5 bases, the J end by 5 bases, with 15 bases between. CDR3 DNA sequence: TGTGCCAGCAGCGCAGCGGGACAGGCGGAGACCCAGTACTTC. Protein: CASSAAGQAETQYF.

This clone occurred a few times. The J gene is TRBJ2-7, the V gene TRBV4-3; D could derive from TRBD1 or TRBD2 (5 bases each). V lost 8 bases to trimming and J lost 4 bases, with 18 bases between them. This CDR3 is 14 amino acids long. The V gene's germline CDR1 is LGHNA and CDR2 YSLEER. Written as DNA, the CDR3 is TGCGCCAGCTGGGATCGGAGTGGGGGATACGAGCAGTACTTC. It is translated as CASWDRSGGYEQYF.

The V call is TRBV4-3, the J call TRBJ1-4; 7 positions agree with TRBD1. The CDR3 loop spans 17 amino acids. After removal of 0 bases from V and 4 bases from J, the junction contained 8 bases not matched to a gene. CDR1 is LGHNA and CDR2 is YSLEER in the germline V gene. CDR3 residues: CASSQDPPTGRNEKLFF. The CDR3 DNA sequence: TGCGCCAGCAGCCAAGACCCGCCGACAGGGCGTAATGAAAAACTGTTTTTT.

This clone has more than one count but fewer than ten. This specimen includes other DNA sequences encoding the same CDR3. The genes are TRBV2 and TRBJ1-5, with D possibly TRBD1 on 5 matching bases. The CDR3 contains 13 residues. V lost 4 bases and J 7 bases, leaving 11 bases between the germline ends. Germline-derived CDR1 and CDR2 are SNHLY and FYNNEI. The CDR3 region has the DNA TGTGCCAGCAGTGTGGGGGGACGCCAGCCCCAGCATTTT. Translation: CASSVGGRQPQHF.

The genes are TRBV14 and TRBJ2-5, with D maybe TRBD2 (6 bases). The J call is uncertain, as TRBJ2-7 better fits the DNA end. Per the germline V gene, CDR1 is SGHDN and CDR2 is FVKESK. CDR3 length: 15 residues. CDR3 amino acids: CASSPGGTNSYEQYF. CDR3 nucleotide sequence: TGTGCCAGCAGCCCCGGCGGGACGAACTCCTACGAGCAGTACTTC.

This clone was seen a few times. The chain links TRBV7-9 to TRBJ2-5, with no clear D. Trimming took 1 base from V and 5 from J, leaving 8 bases between them. This CDR3 has 13 residues. CDR1 SEHNR and CDR2 FQNEAQ come from the germline V gene (reference sequence). CDR3 coding DNA: TGTGCCAGCAGCTTAGGATCCCCCGAGACCCAGTACTTC. Residues: CASSLGSPETQYF. The complete variable domain, with remaining parts taken from reference TRBV7-9 and TRBJ2-5, reads DTGVSQNPRHKITKRGQNVTFRCDPISEHNRLYWYRQTLGQGPEFLTYFQNEAQLEKSRLLSDRFSAERPKGSFSTLEIQRTEQGDSAMYLCASSLGSPETQYFGPGTRLLVL.

In its sample, this clone was seen a few times. The chain couples TRBV6-5 to TRBJ2-1, with TRBD1 matching 8 bases. Germline CDR1 and CDR2: MNHEY and SVGAGI. Trimming at V came to 6 bases and at J to 7 bases, leaving 11 bases not matched to a gene. There are 15 residues in the CDR3. Here the CDR3 reads CASRPDRGGGNEQFF. The CDR3 DNA reads TGTGCCAGCAGGCCCGACAGGGGCGGAGGAAATGAGCAGTTCTTC.

The chain employs TRBV5-1 and TRBJ1-4, with D possibly matching TRBD1 (5 bases). The germline V gene encodes CDR1 SGHRS and CDR2 YFSETQ. Trimming took off 4 bases at V and 2 bases at J, with 15 bases between the two ends. There are 16 residues in the CDR3. The CDR3 DNA reads TGCGCCAGCAGCCCCCAGGGAAGAGGGACTAATGAAAAACTGTTTTTT. Translation: CASSPQGRGTNEKLFF.

This clone appeared a few times. The chain couples TRBV25-1 to TRBJ1-3; 11 bases fit TRBD1. This CDR3 is built from 18 residues. Germline-derived CDR1 and CDR2 are MGHDK and SYGVNS. V gave up 4 bases and J gave up 2 bases; unmatched junction bases: 10. In DNA, the CDR3 is TGTGCCAGCAGTGCCTCCCCCGGACAGGGGGCTGCTGGAAACACCATATATTTT. Protein: CASSASPGQGAAGNTIYF.

This chain connects TRBV6-6 to TRBJ2-6; no definite D call. Germline V gives CDR1 MNHNY, CDR2 SVGAGI (reference sequence). Trimming removed 4 bases from V and 4 bases from J, with 8 bases in between. This CDR3 comprises 14 residues. The CDR3 DNA sequence: TGTGCCAGCAGTTCAACCAGGGGGGCCAACGTCCTGACTTTC. Translated: CASSSTRGANVLTF.

The table lists this clone with a few counts. The rearrangement uses TRBV5-1 and TRBJ2-3, with TRBD2 identical over 10 bases. Germline-derived CDR1 and CDR2 are SGHRS and YFSETQ. V shed 5 bases and J 3 bases; nucleotides not matched to a gene: 6. The CDR3 has 15 amino acids. The CDR3 DNA reads as TGCGCCAGCAGAACCGGGACTAGCGCTACAGATACGCAGTATTTT. Translation gives CASRTGTSATDTQYF.

There are a few counts of this clone. V gene TRBV10-3 combines with J gene TRBJ1-2; 9 nucleotides match TRBD1. The trim removed 2 bases at V and 8 bases at J, leaving 9 bases unmatched. The germline gives CDR1 ENHRY, CDR2 SYGVKD. The CDR3 length is 15 residues. CDR3 in DNA: TGTGCCATCAGTGAGCTTTCGGGGACAGGGACCGGCTACACCTTC. It specifies CAISELSGTGTGYTF.

The chain combines TRBV7-2 with TRBJ2-7; 12 bases map to TRBD1. The V segment lost 1 base and the J segment 5 bases; nucleotides outside the gene matches: 6. The germline gives CDR1 SGHTA, CDR2 FQGNSA. The CDR3 covers 16 residues. DNA for the CDR3: TGTGCCAGCAGCTTAGTCGGGACAGGGGGCATCCACGAGCAGTACTTC. Translated: CASSLVGTGGIHEQYF.

About this clone: A junction boundary mismatches the germline segment, possibly from a read error. This CDR3 reads CASSYSQGNTEAFF. Written as DNA, the CDR3 is TGTGCCAGCAGTTACTCCCAGGGGAACACTGAAGCTTTCTTT. The J gene is TRBJ1-1, the V gene TRBV10-3; D might be TRBD1 (5 bases). Germline V gives CDR1 ENHRY, CDR2 SYGVKD. The CDR3 totals 14 residues.

This clone was found a few times. The chain combines TRBV7-9 with TRBJ1-2; D not resolved. V was pared by 1 base and J by 3 bases, with 6 bases between. Germline V gene data show CDR1 as SEHNR and CDR2 as FQNEAQ (reference sequence). CDR3 length: 13 residues. CDR3 in amino acids: CASSLVQYYGYTF. The CDR3 coding sequence is TGTGCCAGCAGCTTAGTCCAATACTATGGCTACACCTTC.

This clone was counted only a few times. This chain connects TRBV7-9 to TRBJ1-1, with D hard to call. The CDR3 is 13 amino acids. The germline CDR1 and CDR2 sequences are SEHNR and FQNEAQ (reference sequence). V lost 5 bases and J lost 3, with 10 bases in between. CDR3 DNA sequence: TGTGCCAGCAGCCCACAGAGCCACACTGAAGCTTTCTTT. Its translation: CASSPQSHTEAFF.

V usage is TRBV2 and J usage is TRBJ1-1, with D possibly matching TRBD1 (5 bases). There are 15 residues in the CDR3. V was clipped by 6 bases and J by 1 base, with 15 bases between them. Germline-derived CDR1 and CDR2 are SNHLY and FYNNEI. Here the CDR3 reads CASRGERHQNTEAFF. As DNA, the CDR3 is TGTGCCAGCAGGGGGGAGAGACATCAGAACACTGAAGCTTTCTTT.

This clone came up a few times. This chain joins TRBV9 and TRBJ2-1, with TRBD1 identical over 7 bases. The germline V gene has CDR1 SGDLS and CDR2 YYNGEE. The CDR3 is 13 residues long. V shed 9 bases and J 5 bases; nucleotides not matched to a gene: 8. The CDR3 DNA is TGTGCCACCAACAGGGGACCCAACAATGAGCAGTTCTTC. Amino acids: CATNRGPNNEQFF. Full variable domain (rest looked up from reference TRBV9 and TRBJ2-1): DSGVTQTPKHLITATGQRVTLRCSPRSGDLSVYWYQQSLDQGLQFLIQYYNGEERAKGNILERFSAQQFPDLHSELNLSSLELGDSALYFCATNRGPNNEQFFGPGTRLTVL.